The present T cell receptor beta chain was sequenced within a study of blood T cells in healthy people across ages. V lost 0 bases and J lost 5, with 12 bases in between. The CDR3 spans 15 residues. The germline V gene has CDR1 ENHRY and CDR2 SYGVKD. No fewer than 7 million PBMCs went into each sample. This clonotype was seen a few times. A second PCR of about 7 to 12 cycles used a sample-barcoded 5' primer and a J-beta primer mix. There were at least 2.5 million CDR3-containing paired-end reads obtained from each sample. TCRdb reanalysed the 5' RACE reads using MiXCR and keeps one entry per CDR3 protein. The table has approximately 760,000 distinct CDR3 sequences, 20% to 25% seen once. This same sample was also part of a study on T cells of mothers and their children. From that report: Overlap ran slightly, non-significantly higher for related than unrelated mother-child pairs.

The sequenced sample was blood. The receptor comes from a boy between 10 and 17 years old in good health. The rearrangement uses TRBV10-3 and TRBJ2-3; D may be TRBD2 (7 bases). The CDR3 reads CAISESGGGQDTQYF. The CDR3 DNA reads TGTGCCATCAGTGAGTCGGGGGGGGGCCAAGATACGCAGTATTTT.